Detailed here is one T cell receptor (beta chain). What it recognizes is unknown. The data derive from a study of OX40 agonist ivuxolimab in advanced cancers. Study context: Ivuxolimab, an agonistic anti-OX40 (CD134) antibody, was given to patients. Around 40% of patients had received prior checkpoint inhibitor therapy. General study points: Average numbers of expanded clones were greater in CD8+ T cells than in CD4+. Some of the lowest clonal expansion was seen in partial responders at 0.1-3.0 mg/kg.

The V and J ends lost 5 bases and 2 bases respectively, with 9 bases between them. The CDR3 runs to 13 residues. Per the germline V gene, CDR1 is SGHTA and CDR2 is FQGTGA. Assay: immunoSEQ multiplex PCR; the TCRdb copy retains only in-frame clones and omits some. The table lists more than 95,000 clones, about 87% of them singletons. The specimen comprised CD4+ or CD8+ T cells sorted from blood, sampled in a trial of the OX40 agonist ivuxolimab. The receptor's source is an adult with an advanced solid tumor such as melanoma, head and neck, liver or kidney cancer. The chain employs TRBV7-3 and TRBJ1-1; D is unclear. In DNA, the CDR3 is TGTGCCAGCAGCGTAGGTATTAACACTGAAGCTTTCTTT. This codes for CASSVGINTEAFF.